The 2 T cell receptor beta chains in this list originate from one sample, sequenced in a study of OX40 agonist ivuxolimab in advanced cancers. Preparation of the library involved the immunoSEQ multiplex PCR assay. TCRdb retrieved this table from immuneACCESS and kept in-frame rearrangements only. Not all clones are present; in checked studies, unresolved V genes account for under half, and no reason is known for the remainder. This sample is represented by about 13,000 clones; 75% to 90% of them were singletons. In total, the top ten clones hold 36% of the sample. The source was CD4+ or CD8+ T cells sorted from blood, collected in a trial of the OX40 agonist ivuxolimab. Receptors originate from an adult with an advanced solid tumor such as melanoma, head and neck, liver or kidney cancer.

The rearrangement joins TRBV18 to TRBJ2-5; possibly TRBD1 for D (5 bases). V shed 6 bases and J shed 2 bases, with 19 bases lying between them. Germline V gives CDR1 KGHSH, CDR2 LQKENI. This CDR3 is built from 16 residues. Here the CDR3 reads CASSISLGVQQETQYF. The CDR3 DNA reads as TGTGCCAGCTCGATTAGTCTAGGGGTTCAACAAGAGACCCAGTACTTC.

The chain combines TRBV9 with TRBJ2-7, with D tentatively TRBD1 (6 bases). This CDR3 is 15 amino acids long. The germline V and J ends were trimmed by 4 bases and 0 bases, with 14 bases remaining between them. Germline lookup yields CDR1 SGDLS and CDR2 YYNGEE. CDR3 sequence (DNA): TGTGCCAGCAGCTTAGAGGCGGACAGCTCCTACGAGCAGTACTTC. It specifies CASSLEADSSYEQYF.